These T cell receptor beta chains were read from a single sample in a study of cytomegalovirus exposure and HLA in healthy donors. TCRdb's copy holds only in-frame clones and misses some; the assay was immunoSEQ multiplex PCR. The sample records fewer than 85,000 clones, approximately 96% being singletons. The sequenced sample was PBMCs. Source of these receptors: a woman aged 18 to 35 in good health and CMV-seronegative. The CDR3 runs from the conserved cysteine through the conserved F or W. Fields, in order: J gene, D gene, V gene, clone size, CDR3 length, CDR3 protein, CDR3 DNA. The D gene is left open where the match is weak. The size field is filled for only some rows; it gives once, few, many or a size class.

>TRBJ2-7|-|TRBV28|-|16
CASSLAAASASYEQYF
TGTGCCAGCAGTTTAGCAGCCGCCAGCGCGTCCTACGAGCAGTACTTC
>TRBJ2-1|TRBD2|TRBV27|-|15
CASSPSSGRVHEQFF
TGTGCCAGCAGTCCTTCTAGCGGGAGGGTCCATGAGCAGTTCTTC
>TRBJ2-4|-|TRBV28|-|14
CASSRQLAKNIQYF
TGTGCCAGCAGTCGACAGCTAGCCAAAAACATTCAGTACTTC
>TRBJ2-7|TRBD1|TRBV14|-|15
CASNAPGQGPYEQYF
TGTGCCAGCAACGCGCCGGGACAGGGCCCCTACGAGCAGTACTTC
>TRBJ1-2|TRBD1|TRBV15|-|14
CATSTDRGSGGYTF
TGTGCCACCAGCACGGACAGGGGCTCGGGTGGCTACACCTTC
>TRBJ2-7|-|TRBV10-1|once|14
CASSPSVLSYEQYF
TGCGCCAGCAGCCCTAGCGTTCTCTCCTACGAGCAGTACTTC
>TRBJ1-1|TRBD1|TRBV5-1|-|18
CASRATAFTGGENTEAFF
TGCGCCAGCAGAGCCACAGCTTTTACAGGGGGAGAGAACACTGAAGCTTTCTTT
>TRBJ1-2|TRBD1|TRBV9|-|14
CASSPLGQGYGYTF
TGTGCCAGCAGCCCGCTTGGACAGGGCTATGGCTACACCTTC
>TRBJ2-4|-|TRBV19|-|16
CASSIGQVLAKNIQYF
TGTGCCAGTAGTATAGGGCAGGTTCTAGCCAAAAACATTCAGTACTTC
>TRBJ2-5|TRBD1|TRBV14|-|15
CASSQGGTGDETQYF
TGTGCCAGCAGCCAAGGGGGGACAGGAGACGAGACCCAGTACTTC
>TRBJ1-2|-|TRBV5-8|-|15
CASSLVAAGAYGYTF
TGTGCCAGCAGCTTGGTAGCAGCCGGCGCTTATGGCTACACCTTC
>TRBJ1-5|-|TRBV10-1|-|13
CASSEHLNQPQHF
TGCGCCAGCAGTGAGCATCTAAATCAGCCCCAGCATTTT
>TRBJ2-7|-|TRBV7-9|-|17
CASSPRGQPVGTYEQYF
TGTGCCAGCAGCCCGCGTGGACAGCCGGTCGGGACCTACGAGCAGTACTTC
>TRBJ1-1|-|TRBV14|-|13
CASSQVGSTEAFF
TGTGCCAGCAGCCAAGTGGGGAGCACTGAAGCTTTCTTT
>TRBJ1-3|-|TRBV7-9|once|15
CASSLVGDSLNTIYF
TGTGCCAGCAGCTTAGTGGGGGACTCTCTGAACACCATATATTTT
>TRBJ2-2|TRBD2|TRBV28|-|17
CASTQIRAGGWTGELFF
TGTGCCAGCACCCAAATTCGGGCGGGAGGGTGGACCGGGGAGCTGTTTTTT
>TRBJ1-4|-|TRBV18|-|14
CASSPRDTHEKLFF
TGTGCCAGCTCACCCCGGGACACCCATGAAAAACTGTTTTTT
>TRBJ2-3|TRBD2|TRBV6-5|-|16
CASSWTSGRATDTQYF
TGTGCCAGCAGTTGGACTAGCGGGAGGGCAACGGATACGCAGTATTTT
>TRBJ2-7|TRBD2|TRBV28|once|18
CASSLLLGVGLASSEQYF
TGTGCCAGCAGTTTACTATTGGGTGTGGGACTAGCCTCCTCCGAGCAGTACTTC
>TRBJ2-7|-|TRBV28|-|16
CASSLYGGPDVYEQYF
TGTGCCAGCAGTTTATACGGGGGGCCAGATGTCTACGAGCAGTACTTC
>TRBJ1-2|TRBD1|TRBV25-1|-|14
CASSEQGGSDGYTF
TGTGCCAGCAGTGAGCAGGGGGGATCGGATGGCTACACCTTC
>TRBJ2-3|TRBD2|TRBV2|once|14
CASNAGESTDTQYF
TGTGCCAGCAATGCGGGAGAGAGCACAGATACGCAGTATTTT
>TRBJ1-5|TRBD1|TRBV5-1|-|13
CASSSGGNQPQHF
TGCGCCAGCAGCTCAGGGGGGAATCAGCCCCAGCATTTT
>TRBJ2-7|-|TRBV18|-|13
CASSLDRQLPQYF
TGTGCCAGCTCACTTGACAGACAGCTCCCGCAGTACTTC
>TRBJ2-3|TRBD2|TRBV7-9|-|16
CASSLGGGVVSDTQYF
TGTGCCAGCAGCTTAGGGGGGGGAGTCGTATCAGATACGCAGTATTTT
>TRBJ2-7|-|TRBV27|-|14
CASSLSAGSYEQYF
TGTGCCAGCAGTTTATCTGCGGGCTCCTACGAGCAGTACTTC
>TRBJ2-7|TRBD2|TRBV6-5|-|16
CASSSVTSGGFYEQYF
TGTGCCAGCAGTTCTGTTACTAGCGGGGGTTTCTACGAGCAGTACTTC
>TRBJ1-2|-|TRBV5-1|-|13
CASSIGTSDGYTF
TGCGCCAGCAGCATCGGGACATCCGATGGCTACACCTTC
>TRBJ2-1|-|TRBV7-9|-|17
CASSLGGLATSRGEQFF
TGTGCCAGCAGCTTAGGCGGATTAGCAACATCTAGAGGTGAGCAGTTCTTC
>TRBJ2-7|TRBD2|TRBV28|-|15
CASTSASGNSYEQYF
TGTGCCAGCACATCCGCTAGCGGGAACTCCTACGAGCAGTACTTC
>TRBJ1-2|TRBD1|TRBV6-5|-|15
CASSYSRGQGNGYTF
TGTGCCAGCAGTTACTCGAGGGGACAGGGGAATGGCTACACCTTC
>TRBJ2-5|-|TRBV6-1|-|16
CASSDVPLRVQETQYF
TGTGCCAGCAGTGACGTTCCTCTCAGGGTACAAGAGACCCAGTACTTC
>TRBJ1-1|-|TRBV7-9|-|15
CASSSFTASNTEAFF
TGTGCCAGCAGCTCTTTTACAGCTTCGAACACTGAAGCTTTCTTT
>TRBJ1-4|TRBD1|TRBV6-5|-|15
CASSAGTEGDEKLFF
TGTGCCAGCAGTGCGGGGACAGAGGGGGATGAAAAACTGTTTTTT
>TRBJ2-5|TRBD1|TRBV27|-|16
CASSPGQGAVRETQYF
TGTGCCAGCAGTCCGGGACAGGGAGCGGTGAGAGAGACCCAGTACTTC
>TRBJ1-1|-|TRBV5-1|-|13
CASSWALNTEAFF
TGCGCCAGCAGCTGGGCACTGAACACTGAAGCTTTCTTT
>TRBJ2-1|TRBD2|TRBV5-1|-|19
CASSAGTSGGSSSYNEQFF
TGCGCCAGCAGCGCGGGGACTAGCGGAGGGTCGAGTTCCTACAATGAGCAGTTCTTC
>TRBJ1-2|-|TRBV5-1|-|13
CASSSDGNYGYTF
TGCGCCAGCAGTTCCGACGGGAACTATGGCTACACCTTC
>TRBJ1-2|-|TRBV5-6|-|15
CASSLSPGAVAGYTF
TGTGCCAGCAGCTTATCTCCAGGGGCCGTGGCGGGCTACACCTTC
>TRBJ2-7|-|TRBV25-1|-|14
CASSELDRVYEQYF
TGTGCCAGCAGTGAATTGGACAGAGTATACGAGCAGTACTTC
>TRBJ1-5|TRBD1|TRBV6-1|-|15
CASSGDRGADQPQHF
TGTGCCAGCAGTGGGGACAGGGGGGCGGATCAGCCCCAGCATTTT
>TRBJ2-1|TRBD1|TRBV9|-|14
CASSKGTGEDEQFF
TGTGCCAGCAGCAAGGGGACAGGGGAGGATGAGCAGTTCTTC
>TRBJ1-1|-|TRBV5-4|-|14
CASSSGGGGTEAFF
TGTGCCAGCAGCTCCGGTGGGGGCGGCACTGAAGCTTTCTTT
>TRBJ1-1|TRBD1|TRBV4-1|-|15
CASSQDTGVNTEAFF
TGCGCCAGCAGCCAAGACACAGGGGTGAACACTGAAGCTTTCTTT
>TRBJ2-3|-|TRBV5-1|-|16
CASSLALQASTDTQYF
TGCGCCAGCAGCTTGGCCCTACAGGCTAGCACAGATACGCAGTATTTT
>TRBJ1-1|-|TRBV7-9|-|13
CASSPQGNTEAFF
TGTGCCAGCAGTCCTCAGGGGAACACTGAAGCTTTCTTT
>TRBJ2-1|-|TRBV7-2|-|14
CASSLASASNEQFF
TGTGCCAGCAGCTTGGCTAGCGCCTCGAATGAGCAGTTCTTC